Listed below are T cell receptor beta chains from one sample, sequenced in a study of T cells in Graves' hyperthyroidism and ophthalmopathy. TCRdb fed the multiplex PCR reads into MiXCR, producing one record per CDR3 protein. The data show over 250,000 distinct CDR3 sequences, with around 13% seen just once and 34% held by the top ten. The sample taken for sequencing was blood. The receptors were gathered from a woman aged 40 to 55 with Graves' ophthalmopathy. The CDR3 runs from the conserved cysteine through the conserved F or W. The D gene is left open where the match is weak. Clone size is given for some rows only: seen once, a few or many times, or a class if the clone is expanded.

>TRBV29-1|TRBD2|few|TRBJ2-3
TGCAGCGTTGAAGTTGGGACTAGCGGCAGGGATACGCAGTATTTT
CSVEVGTSGRDTQYF
>TRBV20-1|NA|many|TRBJ1-1
TGCAGTGCTAGACGGATAGGGACACTGAACACTGAAGCTTTCTTT
CSARRIGTLNTEAFF
>TRBV19|NA|many|TRBJ1-1
TGTGCCAGTACCTTAGTGGGGGGGTGGAACACTGAAGCTTTCTTT
CASTLVGGWNTEAFF
>TRBV19|NA|few|TRBJ2-2
TGTGCCAGTAGTACCGGGATCTACACCGGGGAGCTGTTTTTT
CASSTGIYTGELFF
>TRBV5-4|NA|few|TRBJ1-2
TGTGCCAGCAGCGGAGACTCCACTGGCTGGGGCTACACCTTC
CASSGDSTGWGYTF
>TRBV7-6|TRBD1|many|TRBJ2-7
TGTGCCAGCAGCCCTGGACAGGGAGCTTTCAACGAGCAGTACTTC
CASSPGQGAFNEQYF
>TRBV27|NA|few|TRBJ1-5
TGTGCCAGCAGTTTATTGACGGGGAGCAATCAGCCCCAGCATTTT
CASSLLTGSNQPQHF
>TRBV7-9|TRBD1|many|TRBJ2-7
TGTGCCAGCAGTTCCCGGACAGGTACAAGCTCCTACGAGCAGTACTTC
CASSSRTGTSSYEQYF
>TRBV5-1|NA|many|TRBJ2-3
TGCGCCAGCAGCTCCCTGAAGGGGGGGACCAACACAGATACGCAGTATTTT
CASSSLKGGTNTDTQYF
>TRBV7-8|NA|many|TRBJ1-1
TGTGCCAGCAGCTTGGCGATTAAGGCGAACACTGAAGCTTTCTTT
CASSLAIKANTEAFF
>TRBV28|NA|few|TRBJ1-6
TGTGCCAGCAGTCTTATGACAGATAATTCACCCCTCCACTTT
CASSLMTDNSPLHF
>TRBV28|NA|many|TRBJ2-1
TGTGCCAGCAGTTTCCCCCCCCAGGGTCATTTGGAGGATGAGCAGTTCTTC
CASSFPPQGHLEDEQFF
>TRBV19|NA|many|TRBJ2-3
TGTGCCAGTAGTACCCCTTCGGACAGTTGGTCAGATACGCAGTATTTT
CASSTPSDSWSDTQYF
>TRBV4-1|NA|few|TRBJ1-2
TGCGCCAGCAGCCAAGATCTTGTGCGGGTCGGTACAGAGGGTCACACCTTC
CASSQDLVRVGTEGHTF
>TRBV24-1|NA|NA|TRBJ2-2
TGTGCCACCGGTGGGGGAACCGGGGAGCTGTTTTTT
CATGGGTGELFF
>TRBV5-8|NA|few|TRBJ1-6
TGTGCCAGCAGCCCAGCCCAGGGAGGGAATTCACCCCTCCACTTT
CASSPAQGGNSPLHF
>TRBV4-1|NA|NA|TRBJ2-7
TGCGCCAGCAGCCAACCAGGGGCCTCCTACGAGCAGTACTTC
CASSQPGASYEQYF